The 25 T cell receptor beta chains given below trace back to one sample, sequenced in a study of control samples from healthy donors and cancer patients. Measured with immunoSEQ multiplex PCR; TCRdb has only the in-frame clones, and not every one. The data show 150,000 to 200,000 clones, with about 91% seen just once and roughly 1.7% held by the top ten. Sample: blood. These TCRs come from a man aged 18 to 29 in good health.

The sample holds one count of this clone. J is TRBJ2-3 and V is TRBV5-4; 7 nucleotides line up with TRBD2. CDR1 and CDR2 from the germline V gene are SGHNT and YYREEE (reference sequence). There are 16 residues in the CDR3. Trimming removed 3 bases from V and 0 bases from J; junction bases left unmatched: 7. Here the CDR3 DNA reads TGTGCCAGCAGCTCAACCGGGAGGACTAGCACAGATACGCAGTATTTT. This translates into CASSSTGRTSTDTQYF.

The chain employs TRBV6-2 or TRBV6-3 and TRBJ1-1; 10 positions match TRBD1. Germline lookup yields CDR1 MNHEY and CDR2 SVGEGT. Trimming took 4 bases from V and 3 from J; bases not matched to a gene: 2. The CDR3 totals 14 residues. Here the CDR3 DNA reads TGTGCCAGCAGTTCGACAGGGGGCTACACTGAAGCTTTCTTT. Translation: CASSSTGGYTEAFF.

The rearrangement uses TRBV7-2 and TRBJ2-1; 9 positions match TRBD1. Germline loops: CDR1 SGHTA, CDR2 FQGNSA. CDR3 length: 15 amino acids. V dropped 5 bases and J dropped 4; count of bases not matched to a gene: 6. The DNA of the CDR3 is TGTGCCAGCAGCGCACAGGGGGCCCCGTACAATGAGCAGTTCTTC. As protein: CASSAQGAPYNEQFF.

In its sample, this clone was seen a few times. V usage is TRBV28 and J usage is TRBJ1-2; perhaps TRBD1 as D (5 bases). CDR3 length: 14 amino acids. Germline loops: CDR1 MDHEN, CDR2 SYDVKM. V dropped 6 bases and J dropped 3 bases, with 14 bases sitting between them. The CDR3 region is CASSSGQGDYGYTF. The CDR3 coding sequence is TGTGCCAGCAGCTCCGGGCAGGGAGACTATGGCTACACCTTC.

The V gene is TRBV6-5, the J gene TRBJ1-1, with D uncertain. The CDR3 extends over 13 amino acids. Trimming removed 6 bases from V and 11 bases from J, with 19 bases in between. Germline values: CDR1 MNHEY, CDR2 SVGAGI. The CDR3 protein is CASSPDGRVEAFF. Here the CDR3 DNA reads TGTGCCAGCAGCCCAGATGGACGGGTGGAGGCTTTCTTT.

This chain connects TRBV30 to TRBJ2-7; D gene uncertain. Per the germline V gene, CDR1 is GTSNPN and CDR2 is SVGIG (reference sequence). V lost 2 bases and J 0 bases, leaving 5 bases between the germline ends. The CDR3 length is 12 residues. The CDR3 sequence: CAWSLPSYEQYF. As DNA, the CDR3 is TGTGCCTGGAGTCTACCCTCCTACGAGCAGTACTTC.

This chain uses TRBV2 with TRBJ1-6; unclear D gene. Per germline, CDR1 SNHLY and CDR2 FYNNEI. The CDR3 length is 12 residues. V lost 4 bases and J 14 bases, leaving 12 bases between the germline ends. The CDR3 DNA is TGTGCCAGCAGTGGATCGGGTCGGGCCCTCCACTTT. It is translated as CASSGSGRALHF.

As DNA, the CDR3 is TGTGCCAGCAGTGCACCCATTTTGACAGGGGGTCGGGCTGAAGCTTTCTTT. This translates into CASSAPILTGGRAEAFF. V and J are TRBV6-2 or TRBV6-3 and TRBJ1-1, with 9 positions matching TRBD1. CDR1 is MNHEY and CDR2 is SVGEGT in the germline V gene. V shed 5 bases, J shed 6 bases, and the junction held 16 bases outside the gene matches. The CDR3 extends over 17 amino acids.

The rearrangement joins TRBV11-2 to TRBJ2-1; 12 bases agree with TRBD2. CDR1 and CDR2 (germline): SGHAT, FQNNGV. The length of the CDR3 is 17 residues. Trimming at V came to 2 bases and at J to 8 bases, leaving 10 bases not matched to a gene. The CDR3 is CASSLFGTLAGGDEQFF. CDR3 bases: TGTGCCAGCAGCTTATTCGGGACGCTAGCGGGGGGGGATGAGCAGTTCTTC.

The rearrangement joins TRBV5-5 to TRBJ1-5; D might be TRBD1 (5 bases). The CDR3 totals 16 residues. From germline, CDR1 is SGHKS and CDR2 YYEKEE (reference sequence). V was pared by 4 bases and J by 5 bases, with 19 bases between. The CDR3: CASSPIVSSGHQPQHF. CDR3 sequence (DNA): TGTGCCAGCAGCCCAATCGTGTCGTCAGGGCATCAGCCCCAGCATTTT.

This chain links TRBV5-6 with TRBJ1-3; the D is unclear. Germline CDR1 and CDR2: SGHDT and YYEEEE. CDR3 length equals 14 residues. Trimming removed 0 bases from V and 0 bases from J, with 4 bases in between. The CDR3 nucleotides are TGTGCCAGCAGCTTGGTGAGCTCTGGAAACACCATATATTTT. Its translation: CASSLVSSGNTIYF.

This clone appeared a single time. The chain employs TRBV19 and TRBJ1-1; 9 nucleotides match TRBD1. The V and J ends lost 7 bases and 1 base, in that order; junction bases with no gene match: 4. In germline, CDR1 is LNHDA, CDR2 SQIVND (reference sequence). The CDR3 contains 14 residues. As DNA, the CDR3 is TGTGCCAGTAATAAACAGGGGGCGAACACTGAAGCTTTCTTT. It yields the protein CASNKQGANTEAFF.

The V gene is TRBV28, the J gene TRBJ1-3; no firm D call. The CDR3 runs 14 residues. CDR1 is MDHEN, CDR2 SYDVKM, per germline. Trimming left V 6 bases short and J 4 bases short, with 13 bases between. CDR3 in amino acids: CASSGWLDGNTIYF. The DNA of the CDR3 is TGTGCCAGCAGCGGTTGGCTAGACGGAAACACCATATATTTT.

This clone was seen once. The CDR3 DNA is TGTGCCAGCTCACCACGACAGGGTGGCACAGATACGCAGTATTTT. Translated, it gives CASSPRQGGTDTQYF. This sequence joins TRBV18 and TRBJ2-3; TRBD1 matches at 7 bases. The germline gives CDR1 KGHSH, CDR2 LQKENI. The CDR3 covers 15 residues. The V and J ends lost 1 base and 1 base, in that order; junction bases with no gene match: 2.

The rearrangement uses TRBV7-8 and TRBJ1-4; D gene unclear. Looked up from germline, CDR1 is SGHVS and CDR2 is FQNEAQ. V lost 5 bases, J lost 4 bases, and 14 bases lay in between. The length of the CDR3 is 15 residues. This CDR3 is CASSRSRVNNEKLFF. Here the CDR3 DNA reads TGTGCCAGCAGCCGGTCAAGGGTTAATAATGAAAAACTGTTTTTT.

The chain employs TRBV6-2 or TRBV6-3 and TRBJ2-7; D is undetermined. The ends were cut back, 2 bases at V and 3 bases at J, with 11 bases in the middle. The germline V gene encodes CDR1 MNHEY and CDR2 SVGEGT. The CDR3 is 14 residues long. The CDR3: CASSYQGPSYEQYF. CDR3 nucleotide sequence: TGTGCCAGCAGTTACCAAGGACCCAGCTACGAGCAGTACTTC.

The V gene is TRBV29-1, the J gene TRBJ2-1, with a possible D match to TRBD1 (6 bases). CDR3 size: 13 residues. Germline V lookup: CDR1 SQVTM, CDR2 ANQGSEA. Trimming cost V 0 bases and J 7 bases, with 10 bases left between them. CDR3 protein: CSVEEGGENEQFF. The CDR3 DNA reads TGCAGCGTTGAAGAAGGGGGAGAAAATGAGCAGTTCTTC.

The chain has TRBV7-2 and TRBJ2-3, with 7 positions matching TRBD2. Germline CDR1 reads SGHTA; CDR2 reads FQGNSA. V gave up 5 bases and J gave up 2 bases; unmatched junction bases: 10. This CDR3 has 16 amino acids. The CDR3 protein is CASSPSWRGSTDTQYF. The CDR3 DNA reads TGTGCCAGCAGCCCGTCGTGGCGGGGGTCCACAGATACGCAGTATTTT.

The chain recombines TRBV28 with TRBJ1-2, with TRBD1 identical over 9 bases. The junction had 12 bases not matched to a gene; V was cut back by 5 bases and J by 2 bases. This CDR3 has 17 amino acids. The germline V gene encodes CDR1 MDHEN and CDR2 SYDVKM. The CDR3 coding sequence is TGTGCCAGCAGTGGGGGCTTTACAGGGGGCGTCAACTATGGCTACACCTTC. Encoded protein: CASSGGFTGGVNYGYTF.

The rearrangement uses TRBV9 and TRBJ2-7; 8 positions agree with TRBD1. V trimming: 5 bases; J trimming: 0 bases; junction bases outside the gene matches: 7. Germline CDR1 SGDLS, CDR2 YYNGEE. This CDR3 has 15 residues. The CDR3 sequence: CASSAGQVSSYEQYF. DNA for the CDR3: TGTGCCAGCAGTGCGGGACAGGTGAGCTCCTACGAGCAGTACTTC.

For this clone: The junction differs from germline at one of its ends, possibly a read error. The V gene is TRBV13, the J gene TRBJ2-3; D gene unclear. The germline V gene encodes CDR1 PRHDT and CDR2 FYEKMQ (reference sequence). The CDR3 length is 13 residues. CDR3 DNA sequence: TGTGCGAGCAAGGGAAGATTCACAGATACGCAGTATTTT. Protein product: CASKGRFTDTQYF.

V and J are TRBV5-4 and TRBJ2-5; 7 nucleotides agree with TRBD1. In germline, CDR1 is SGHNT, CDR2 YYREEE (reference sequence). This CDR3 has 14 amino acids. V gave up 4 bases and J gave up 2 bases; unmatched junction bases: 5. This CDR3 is CASSTGQPQETQYF. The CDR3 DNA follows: TGTGCCAGCAGCACGGGACAGCCACAAGAGACCCAGTACTTC.

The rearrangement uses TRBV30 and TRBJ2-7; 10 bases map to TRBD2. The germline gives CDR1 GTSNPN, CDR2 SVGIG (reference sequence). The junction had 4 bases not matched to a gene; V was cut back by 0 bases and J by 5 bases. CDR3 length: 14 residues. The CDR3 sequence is CAWSVLAGWDEQYF. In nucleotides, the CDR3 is TGTGCCTGGAGTGTACTAGCGGGGTGGGACGAGCAGTACTTC.

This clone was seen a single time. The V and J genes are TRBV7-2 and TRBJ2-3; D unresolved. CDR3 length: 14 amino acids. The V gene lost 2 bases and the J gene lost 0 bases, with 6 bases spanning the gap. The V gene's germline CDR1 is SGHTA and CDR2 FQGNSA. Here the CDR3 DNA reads TGTGCCAGCAGCTTATCCGGGAGCACAGATACGCAGTATTTT. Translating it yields CASSLSGSTDTQYF.

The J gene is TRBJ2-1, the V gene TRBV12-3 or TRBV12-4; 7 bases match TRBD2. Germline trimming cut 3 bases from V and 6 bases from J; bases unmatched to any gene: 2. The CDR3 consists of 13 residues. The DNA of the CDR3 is TGTGCCAGCAGTTTGGGAGGGGCCAATGAGCAGTTCTTC. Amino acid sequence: CASSLGGANEQFF.